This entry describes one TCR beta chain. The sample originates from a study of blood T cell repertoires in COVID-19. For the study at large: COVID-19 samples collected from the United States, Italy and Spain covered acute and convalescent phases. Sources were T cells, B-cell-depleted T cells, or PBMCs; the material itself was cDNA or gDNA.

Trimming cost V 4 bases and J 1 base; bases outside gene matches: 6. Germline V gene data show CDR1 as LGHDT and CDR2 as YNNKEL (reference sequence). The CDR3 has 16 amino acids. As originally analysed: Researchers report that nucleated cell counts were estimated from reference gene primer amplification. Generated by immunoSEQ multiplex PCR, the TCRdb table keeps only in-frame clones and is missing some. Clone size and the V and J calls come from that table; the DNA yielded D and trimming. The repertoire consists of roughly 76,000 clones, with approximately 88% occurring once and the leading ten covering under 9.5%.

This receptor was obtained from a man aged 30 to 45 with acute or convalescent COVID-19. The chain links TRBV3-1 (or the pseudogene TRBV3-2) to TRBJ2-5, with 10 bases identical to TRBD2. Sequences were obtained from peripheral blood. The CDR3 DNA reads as TGTGCCAGCAGCCCTCTAGCGGGAGCCACCCAAGAGACCCAGTACTTC. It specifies CASSPLAGATQETQYF.